The subject of this entry is one T cell receptor (beta chain). What it binds is not known. Once RNA had been extracted, it was reverse transcribed into cDNA to act as the sequencing template. TCRdb keeps only in-frame clones here, not all; method: immunoSEQ multiplex PCR. The sample records roughly 150,000 clones, 85% to 90% being singletons. The data stem from a study of CD8+ T cells in alopecia areata. Overall study context: At a dose of 5 to 10 mg twice daily, oral tofacitinib was given to treated patients. The tofacitinib course ran for 6 to 18 months and was followed by 6 months off drug.

Study results and caveats: Clonality in lesional scalp, especially alopecia totalis/universalis, exceeded that of normal scalp.

The CDR3 totals 15 residues. Losses at the gene ends were 6 bases for V and 1 base for J; bases not matched to a gene: 5. CDR1 and CDR2 from the germline V gene are MNHEY and SMNVEV (reference sequence). As part of sample collection, lesional scalp punch biopsies and peripheral blood were taken from alopecia areata patients. The sequencing here drew on CD8+ T cells sorted from blood, taken at week 0. This chain links TRBV27 with TRBJ2-5; 10 nucleotides line up with TRBD2. This receptor was identified in a human donor with alopecia areata. The CDR3 DNA sequence: TGTGCCAGCAGCCAAGAGCGGGGGGGCCAAGAGACCCAGTACTTC. Amino acid sequence: CASSQERGGQETQYF.